This T cell receptor beta chain was observed in a study of T cell clonality in common variable immunodeficiency. Study-level findings and limits: CVID patient heterogeneity limited repertoire-clinical complication correlations. Fewer deletions and N-nucleotide insertions were reportedly seen in common variable immunodeficiency TCR beta sequences. CVID subjects shared fewer TCRbeta clones than healthy controls did. Authors noted CVID clonality's cause needs subpopulation repertoire sequencing.

Germline values: CDR1 MNHEY, CDR2 SVGEGT. Trimming pared 6 bases from V and 5 bases from J, leaving 19 bases between. This CDR3 has 15 amino acids. This clone occurred many times. Its specificity is unknown. The read is 3 residues too short to cover the CDR3 end, so that end is filled in from the germline J gene. Generated by immunoSEQ multiplex PCR, the TCRdb table keeps only in-frame clones and is missing some. The sample contains around 39,000 clones, none of them singletons. What was sequenced was peripheral blood mononuclear cells. The J gene is TRBJ2-5, the V gene TRBV6-2 or TRBV6-3; the D gene is possibly TRBD2 (6 bases). The TCR originated in a person between 18 and 75 years old in good health. This CDR3 is CASSLYVLEGETQYF. The sequenced part of the CDR3 DNA is TGTGCCAGCAGCCTTTACGTCCTGGAGGGGGAGACC.